This T cell receptor (beta chain) is from a study of T cells in Graves' hyperthyroidism and ophthalmopathy. Germline CDR1 MNHNS, CDR2 SASEGT. The CDR3 totals 12 residues. V shed 5 bases and J shed 6 bases, with 10 bases lying between them. What was amplified from RNA transcripts were TCR beta CDR3 regions. The HTBI primer set served for first-round RT-PCR of the TCR CDR3. TCRdb independently ran MiXCR on the multiplex PCR reads; one entry per CDR3 protein. The sample holds around 540,000 distinct CDR3 sequences, 15% to 20% seen once. The study, taken as a whole, reports: Most thyroid clonotypes expanded above 0.001 appeared in blood too.

The study based diagnoses on clinical symptoms, serum thyroxine and TRAb, thyroid ultrasound and orbital computed tomography. Points on this clonotype: As yet, its antigen is unknown.

The sample was blood. The TCR was taken from a woman younger than 45 with Graves' ophthalmopathy. The chain uses TRBV6-1 and TRBJ1-1; D call uncertain. The CDR3: CASSNLGSEAFF. DNA for the CDR3: TGTGCCAGCAGTAATTTGGGTTCTGAAGCTTTCTTT.